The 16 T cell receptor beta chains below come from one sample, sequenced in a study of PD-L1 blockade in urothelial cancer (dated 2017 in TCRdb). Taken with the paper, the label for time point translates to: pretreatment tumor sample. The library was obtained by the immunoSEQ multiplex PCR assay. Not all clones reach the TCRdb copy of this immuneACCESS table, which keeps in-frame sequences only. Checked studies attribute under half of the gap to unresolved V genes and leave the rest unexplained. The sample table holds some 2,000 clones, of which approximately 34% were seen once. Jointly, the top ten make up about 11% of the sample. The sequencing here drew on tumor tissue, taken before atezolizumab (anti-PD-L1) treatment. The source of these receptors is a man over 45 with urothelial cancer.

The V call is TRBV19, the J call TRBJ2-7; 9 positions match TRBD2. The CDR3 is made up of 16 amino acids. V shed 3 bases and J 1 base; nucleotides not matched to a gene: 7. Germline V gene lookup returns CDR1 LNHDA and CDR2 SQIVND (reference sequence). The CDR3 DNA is TGTGCCAGTAGTATCGCTTTGCTAGCGGGGTCCTACGAGCAGTACTTC. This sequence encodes CASSIALLAGSYEQYF.

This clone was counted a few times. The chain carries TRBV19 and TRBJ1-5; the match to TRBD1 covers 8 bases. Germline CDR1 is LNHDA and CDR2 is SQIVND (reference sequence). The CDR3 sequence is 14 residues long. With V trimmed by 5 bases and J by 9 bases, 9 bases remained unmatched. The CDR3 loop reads CASSGTGDQSPQHF. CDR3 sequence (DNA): TGTGCCAGTAGTGGGACAGGCGATCAATCGCCCCAGCATTTT.

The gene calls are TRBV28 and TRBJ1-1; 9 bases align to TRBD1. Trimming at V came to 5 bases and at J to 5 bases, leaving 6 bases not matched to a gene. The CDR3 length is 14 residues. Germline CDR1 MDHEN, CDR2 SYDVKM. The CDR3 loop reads CASSVPGTGTEAFF. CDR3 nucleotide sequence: TGTGCCAGCAGTGTCCCCGGGACAGGGACTGAAGCTTTCTTT.

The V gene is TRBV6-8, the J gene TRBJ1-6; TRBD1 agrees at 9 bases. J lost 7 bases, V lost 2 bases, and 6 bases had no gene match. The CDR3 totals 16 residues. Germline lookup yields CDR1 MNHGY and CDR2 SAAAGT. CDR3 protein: CASSYRWTGDNSPLHF. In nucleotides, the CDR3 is TGTGCCAGCAGTTACCGCTGGACAGGGGACAATTCACCCCTCCACTTT.

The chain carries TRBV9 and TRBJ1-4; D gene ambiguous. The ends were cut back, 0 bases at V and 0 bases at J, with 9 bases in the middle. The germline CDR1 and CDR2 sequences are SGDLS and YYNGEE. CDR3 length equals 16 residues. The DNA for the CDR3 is TGTGCCAGCAGCGTAGCCCCCCATGCAACTAATGAAAAACTGTTTTTT. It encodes CASSVAPHATNEKLFF. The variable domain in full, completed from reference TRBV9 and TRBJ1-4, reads DSGVTQTPKHLITATGQRVTLRCSPRSGDLSVYWYQQSLDQGLQFLIQYYNGEERAKGNILERFSAQQFPDLHSELNLSSLELGDSALYFCASSVAPHATNEKLFFGSGTQLSVL.

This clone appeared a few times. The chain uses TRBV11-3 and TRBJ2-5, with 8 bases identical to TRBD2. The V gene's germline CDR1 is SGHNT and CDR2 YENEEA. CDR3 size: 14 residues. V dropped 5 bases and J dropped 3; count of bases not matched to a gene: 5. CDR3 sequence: CASSPRAGEETQYF. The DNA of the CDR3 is TGTGCCAGCAGCCCACGAGCGGGAGAAGAGACCCAGTACTTC. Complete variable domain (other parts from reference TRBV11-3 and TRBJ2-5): EAGVVQSPRYKIIEKKQPVAFWCNPISGHNTLYWYLQNLGQGPELLIRYENEEAVDDSQLPKDRFSAERLKGVDSTLKIQPAELGDSAVYLCASSPRAGEETQYFGPGTRLLVL.

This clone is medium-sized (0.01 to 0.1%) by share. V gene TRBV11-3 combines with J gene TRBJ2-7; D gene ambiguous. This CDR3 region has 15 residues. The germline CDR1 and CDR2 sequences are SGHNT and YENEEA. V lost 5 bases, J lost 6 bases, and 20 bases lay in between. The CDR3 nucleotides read TGTGCCAGCAGCCTTACATGGAGTTCAAGGGCCGAGCAGTACTTC. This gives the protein CASSLTWSSRAEQYF.

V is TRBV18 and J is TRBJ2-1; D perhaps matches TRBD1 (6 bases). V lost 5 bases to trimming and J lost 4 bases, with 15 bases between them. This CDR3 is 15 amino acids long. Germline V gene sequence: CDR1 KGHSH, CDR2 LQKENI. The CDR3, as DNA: TGTGCCAGCTCAGCCCGGGACACCAATTACAATGAGCAGTTCTTC. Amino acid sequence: CASSARDTNYNEQFF.

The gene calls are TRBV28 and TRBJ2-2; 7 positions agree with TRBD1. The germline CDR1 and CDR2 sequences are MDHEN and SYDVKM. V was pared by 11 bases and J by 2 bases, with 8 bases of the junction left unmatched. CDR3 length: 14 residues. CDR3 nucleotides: TGTGCCGCACGAACAGGGGTCAACACCGGGGAGCTGTTTTTT. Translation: CAARTGVNTGELFF.

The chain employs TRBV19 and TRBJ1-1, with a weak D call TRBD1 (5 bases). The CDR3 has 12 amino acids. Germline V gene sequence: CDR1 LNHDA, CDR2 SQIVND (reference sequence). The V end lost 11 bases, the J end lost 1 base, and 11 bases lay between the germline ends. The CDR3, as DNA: TGTGCCGTCCGAAGGGGGAACACTGAAGCTTTCTTT. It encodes CAVRRGNTEAFF.

CDR3 residues: CASSFRDRAVIQYF. The CDR3 DNA is TGTGCCAGCAGCTTCCGGGACAGGGCGGTCATTCAGTACTTC. The gene calls are TRBV9 and TRBJ2-4; 9 positions match TRBD1. Trimming at V came to 4 bases and at J to 9 bases, leaving 8 bases not matched to a gene. CDR1 and CDR2 from the germline V gene are SGDLS and YYNGEE. This CDR3 comprises 14 residues.

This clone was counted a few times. CDR3 protein: CASSSQGEGHNEQFF. Written as DNA, the CDR3 is TGTGCCAGCAGCTCACAGGGGGAGGGGCACAATGAGCAGTTCTTC. The chain has TRBV11-3 and TRBJ2-1; weak D call: TRBD1 (8 bases). V shed 4 bases and J shed 5 bases, with 15 bases lying between them. Germline V gene data show CDR1 as SGHNT and CDR2 as YENEEA. The CDR3 spans 15 residues.

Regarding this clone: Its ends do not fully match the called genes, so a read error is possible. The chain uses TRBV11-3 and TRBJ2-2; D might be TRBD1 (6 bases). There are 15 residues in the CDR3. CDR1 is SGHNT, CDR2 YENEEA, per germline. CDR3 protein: CANSLVRGTTGELFF. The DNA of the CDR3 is TGTGCCAACAGCTTGGTTAGGGGGACCACCGGGGAGCTGTTTTTT.

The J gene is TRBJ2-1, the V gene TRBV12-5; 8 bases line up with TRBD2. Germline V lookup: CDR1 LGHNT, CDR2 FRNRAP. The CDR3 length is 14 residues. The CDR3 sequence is CASTNGRASNEQFF. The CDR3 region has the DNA TGTGCCAGTACGAACGGGAGGGCCAGTAATGAGCAGTTCTTC. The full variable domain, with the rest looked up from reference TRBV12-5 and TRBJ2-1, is DARVTQTPRHKVTEMGQEVTMRCQPILGHNTVFWYRQTMMQGLELLAYFRNRAPLDDSGMPKDRFSAEMPDATLATLKIQPSEPRDSAVYFCASTNGRASNEQFFGPGTRLTVL.

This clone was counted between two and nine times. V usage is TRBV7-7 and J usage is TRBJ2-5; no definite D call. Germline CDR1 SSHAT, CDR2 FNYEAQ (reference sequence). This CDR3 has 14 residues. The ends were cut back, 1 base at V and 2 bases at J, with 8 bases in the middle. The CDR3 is CASSLESVQETQYF. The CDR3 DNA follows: TGTGCCAGCAGCTTAGAATCAGTACAAGAGACCCAGTACTTC.

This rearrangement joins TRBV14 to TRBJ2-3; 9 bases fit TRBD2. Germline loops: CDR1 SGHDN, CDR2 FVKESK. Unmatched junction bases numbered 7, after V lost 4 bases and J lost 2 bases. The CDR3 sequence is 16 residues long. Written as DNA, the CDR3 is TGTGCCAGCAGCCTCCTAGCGGGAATCAACACAGATACGCAGTATTTT. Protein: CASSLLAGINTDTQYF.